This T cell receptor (beta chain) was recovered during a study of identical twins (dated by TCRdb to about 2016). Concerning the study at large: To test whether fetal clonotypes persist, this study deep-sequenced TCR alpha and beta repertoires from monozygotic twins, from unrelated adults of various ages, and from cord blood. To rule out contamination, replicate twin experiments were performed at different times with different library preparation protocols.

All donors were healthy Caucasians. The twin cohort comprised three pairs of female monozygotic twins, all aged roughly 18 to 29 years. Peripheral blood mononuclear cells were the source from which RNA for the TCR libraries was isolated. V loses 0 bases of germline sequence and J loses 4 bases, and the interval between the two ends is 12 bases. According to the germline V gene (reference sequence), CDR1 reads LGHDT and CDR2 reads YNNKEL. From the cysteine through the phenylalanine, the CDR3 covers 15 amino acids. CDR3 DNA only is kept here, 45 bases in frame from base 1. Libraries came from 5' RACE. Data came from an Illumina HiSeq 2000. Template switching introduced a universal primer binding site; the final cDNA contained a unique molecular identifier, enabling accurate counting of TCR cDNA molecules. First-strand cDNA for TCR alpha and beta chains was synthesized from specific primers in the conserved constant-segment region. Each cDNA library was double barcoded, with a SMART-Mk sample barcode plus Illumina barcodes, to control for contamination. TruSeq adapter sequences along with Illumina sample barcodes were introduced in two successive PCR steps. TCR alpha and beta cDNA libraries were sequenced on the Illumina HiSeq platform with custom primers. The study's processing was this. MiGEC was used to process raw reads and extract unique molecular identifiers, and MiXCR was used to find CDR3 positions. Recombination models were inferred per individual with the repgenHMM and IGoR tools using an EM algorithm. Shared clonotypes were analyzed with the tcR package in R, and sharing was normalized by the product of cloneset sizes. To study raw recombination without the effects of thymic and clonal selection, out-of-frame nonproductive sequences were analyzed. In TCRdb, the public reads were trimmed at Q25 with fastp and aligned with MiXCR, with productive beta chains retained. Rows matching on CDR3 protein sequence are summarized as one entry with the most common DNA and genes. The V and J calls were determined by TCRdb, not by the authors. This sample lists fewer than 650,000 distinct CDR3 sequences; roughly 6.6% were detected once. Of the sample, over 1.5% falls within the top ten clones.

This clonotype was observed a few times. What this receptor recognizes is not known. Base qualities are not at hand, and no much larger clone is one base apart. Broad study findings and their caveats: Recombination models systematically underestimated out-of-frame TCR alpha sharing in monozygotic twins but agreed with sharing between unrelated individuals. Conclusions relied on cross-sectional statistical analysis, since the same donors could not be followed over many years. Zero-insertion analyses could be partly confounded by invariant T cells such as MAIT and iNKT, although diverse VJ usage argued against such confounding for most clonotypes. Excess twin sharing in beta out-of-frame sequences was weaker because fewer shared sequences lowered the signal-to-noise ratio. Fewer insertions were carried by abundant cord blood beta clonotypes, a similar but weaker trend appeared in young adult naive repertoires, and no such trend appeared in memory repertoires. Compared with coincidental sharing between unrelated individuals, an excess of low generation-probability sequences was observed among out-of-frame TCR alpha sequences shared between twins.

These data were likewise used in another study, on yellow fever vaccine responses in identical twins. As described in the second report: According to the authors, the vaccine-induced T cell response in identical twins seemed to be partly convergent and partly specific to each individual. The study precisely tracked vaccine-responding T cell clones in identical twins.

The TCR comes from a woman younger than 30 in good health. The chain joins TRBV3-1 to TRBJ1-2; confidence is insufficient to name the D gene. What was sequenced was PBMCs. The DNA sequence is TGTGCCAGCAGCCAAGATCTGACCAAAACCTATGGCTACACCTTC. The translation is CASSQDLTKTYGYTF.